The 15 T cell receptor beta chains in this list originate from one sample, sequenced in a study of T cells expressing NK-cell markers. TCRdb reprocessed the 5' RACE reads and reports one entry per CDR3 protein, with no DNA. The sample table includes about 20,000 distinct CDR3 sequences. The specimen sequenced was blood T cells: a sorted CD56 or NKG2C T cell subset, CD4+ or CD8+ T cells, or bulk PBMC T cells (not recorded which). The receptors stem from a man between 18 and 69 years old in good health.

The chain combines TRBV6-1 with TRBJ2-7; TCRdb calls TRBD1, which cannot be checked without DNA. CDR1 and CDR2 from the germline V gene are MNHNS and SASEGT. This CDR3 has 15 amino acids. CDR3 sequence reads: CASSDRQGVMDEQYF.

The J gene is TRBJ2-3, the V gene TRBV5-4. CDR3 length: 12 amino acids. From germline, CDR1 is SGHNT and CDR2 YYREEE (reference sequence). CDR3 protein: CASSTTWDTQYF.

The genes are TRBV6-5 and TRBJ2-6; TCRdb's D gene call, TRBD2, goes unchecked for lack of DNA. Germline-derived CDR1 and CDR2 are MNHEY and SVGAGI. CDR3 length: 19 amino acids. CDR3 protein: CASSSSLAGGPSGANVLTF.

This chain links TRBV20-1 with TRBJ2-1; TCRdb's D call, TRBD2, is unchecked because there is no DNA. The CDR3 has 16 amino acids. The germline V gene has CDR1 DFQATT and CDR2 SNEGSKA (reference sequence). The CDR3 protein is CSAELGAGGTYNEQFF.

V gene TRBV20-1 combines with J gene TRBJ2-7; the TCRdb call, TRBD2, lacks DNA for checking. Per germline, CDR1 DFQATT and CDR2 SNEGSKA (reference sequence). The CDR3 contains 15 residues. The CDR3 is CSARGRRERSYEQYF.

V usage is TRBV20-1 and J usage is TRBJ1-4. Germline V gene data show CDR1 as DFQATT and CDR2 as SNEGSKA (reference sequence). The CDR3 covers 14 residues. CDR3 amino acids: CSARVVRLNEKLFF.

J is TRBJ2-1 and V is TRBV28; without DNA, the TCRdb call of TRBD1 cannot be checked. Germline V CDR1 and CDR2: MDHEN, SYDVKM. This CDR3 is built from 16 residues. CDR3 amino acids: CASSLDRKSGYNEQFF.

This chain links TRBV5-5 with TRBJ1-1; no DNA is available, so the TRBD1 call from TCRdb remains unchecked. The CDR3 loop spans 13 amino acids. CDR1 is SGHKS, CDR2 YYEKEE, per germline (reference sequence). The CDR3 region is CASSLNRRTEAFF.

The rearrangement joins TRBV19 to TRBJ1-2; TCRdb proposes TRBD1, but this gene call is untestable without DNA. This CDR3 spans 13 amino acids. The germline gives CDR1 LNHDA, CDR2 SQIVND (reference sequence). The CDR3 sequence is CASSVGQTYGYTF.

This chain joins TRBV11-3 and TRBJ2-7; TCRdb reports TRBD1, a call that lacks DNA to check it against. CDR1 and CDR2 from the germline V gene are SGHNT and YENEEA. The CDR3 has 14 amino acids. CDR3 sequence reads: CASSVIGTGHEQYF.

The rearrangement joins TRBV29-1 to TRBJ2-1; TCRdb picks TRBD2, but there is no DNA to check that call. The CDR3 totals 13 residues. Germline CDR1 is SQVTM and CDR2 is ANQGSEA. The CDR3 protein is CSVRLAGYNEQFF.

The CDR3 loop is CASSLNPNLNTEAFF. The chain links TRBV7-9 to TRBJ1-1. Looked up from germline, CDR1 is SEHNR and CDR2 is FQNEAQ (reference sequence). The CDR3 consists of 15 residues.

The rearrangement uses TRBV27 and TRBJ2-7; TCRdb selects TRBD2, and the lack of DNA leaves this call unchecked. This CDR3 region has 14 residues. The germline CDR1 and CDR2 sequences are MNHEY and SMNVEV (reference sequence). Here the CDR3 reads CASSFGTSGFEQYF.

The CDR3 sequence: CASSFSTVTGRVYYEQYF. The rearrangement joins TRBV7-8 to TRBJ2-7; TCRdb calls TRBD1, which cannot be checked without DNA. The CDR3 has 18 residues. In germline, CDR1 is SGHVS, CDR2 FQNEAQ.

The V and J genes are TRBV29-1 and TRBJ2-4; TCRdb names TRBD2, which stays unverified in the absence of DNA. Germline V gene sequence: CDR1 SQVTM, CDR2 ANQGSEA. The CDR3 extends over 13 amino acids. The chain's CDR3 is CSVEVTGGGIQYF.